These 21 T cell receptor beta chains were sequenced from one sample in a study of blood T cell repertoires in COVID-19. Data came from immunoSEQ multiplex PCR; TCRdb stores just in-frame clones and leaves some out. Of about 290,000 clones listed, roughly 89% are singletons. The sample comprised peripheral blood. All receptors come from a woman under 40 with active or convalescent COVID-19.

The chain recombines TRBV5-1 with TRBJ2-3, with TRBD2 matching 9 bases. The CDR3 consists of 14 residues. Germline V gene data show CDR1 as SGHRS and CDR2 as YFSETQ. Trimming took 4 bases from V and 3 from J; bases not matched to a gene: 3. The CDR3 DNA follows: TGCGCCAGCAGCCGCGGGGGGGCGACAGATACGCAGTATTTT. Amino acid sequence: CASSRGGATDTQYF.

The gene calls are TRBV6-2 or TRBV6-3 and TRBJ2-5, with 10 bases that match TRBD2. This CDR3 is built from 17 residues. With 0 bases clipped from V and 5 bases from J, the junction kept 9 bases outside the gene matches. The germline gives CDR1 MNHEY, CDR2 SVGEGT. The CDR3 nucleotides are TGTGCCAGCAGTTACTCCCAGCGGGGGGGGTATATGGAGACCCAGTACTTC. Residues: CASSYSQRGGYMETQYF.

The V gene is TRBV6-4, the J gene TRBJ2-5; 8 bases align to TRBD2. The germline CDR1 and CDR2 sequences are MRHNA and SNTAGT. This CDR3 spans 17 amino acids. The junction had 14 bases not matched to a gene; V was cut back by 5 bases and J by 3 bases. CDR3 amino acids: CASSLGGARGAEETQYF. In DNA form, the CDR3 reads TGTGCCAGCAGTCTTGGGGGCGCGCGGGGGGCAGAAGAGACCCAGTACTTC.

This chain uses TRBV7-2 with TRBJ2-1; 7 bases line up with TRBD1. The CDR3 consists of 15 residues. CDR1 and CDR2 from the germline V gene are SGHTA and FQGNSA. Trimming at V came to 5 bases and at J to 0 bases, leaving 4 bases not matched to a gene. CDR3 in DNA: TGTGCCAGCAGCCGTCGACAGGGCTCCTACAATGAGCAGTTCTTC. Protein product: CASSRRQGSYNEQFF.

The chain links TRBV28 to TRBJ2-5, with TRBD1 as a possible D gene (8 bases). Germline lookup yields CDR1 MDHEN and CDR2 SYDVKM. The V end was cut by 5 bases, the J end by 2 bases, with 18 bases between. The CDR3 contains 16 residues. The CDR3 bases are TGTGCCAGCAGTCCTCCCGACAGGGGAGGGCAAGAGACCCAGTACTTC. The encoded protein is CASSPPDRGGQETQYF.

This chain joins TRBV5-4 and TRBJ1-4, with 9 bases fitting TRBD1. Trimming cost V 0 bases and J 3 bases; bases outside gene matches: 12. The germline gives CDR1 SGHNT, CDR2 YYREEE (reference sequence). The CDR3 has 19 amino acids. CDR3 region: CASSLVRETGGGANEKLFF. In DNA, the CDR3 is TGTGCCAGCAGCTTGGTACGGGAAACAGGGGGCGGTGCTAATGAAAAACTGTTTTTT.

The chain joins TRBV28 to TRBJ1-1; D is ambiguous. Germline V gene data show CDR1 as MDHEN and CDR2 as SYDVKM. The CDR3 consists of 14 residues. V gave up 6 bases and J gave up 2 bases, with 13 bases separating them. For the CDR3, the DNA is TGTGCCAGCAGACCTCCCCCGAGAAACACTGAAGCTTTCTTT. Residues: CASRPPPRNTEAFF. Combining the CDR3 with reference TRBV28 and TRBJ1-1 gives the whole variable domain DVKVTQSSRYLVKRTGEKVFLECVQDMDHENMFWYRQDPGLGLRLIYFSYDVKMKEKGDIPEGYSVSREKKERFSLILESASTNQTSMYLCASRPPPRNTEAFFGQGTRLTVV.

V is TRBV2 and J is TRBJ1-1; TRBD1 agrees at 9 bases. Germline lookup yields CDR1 SNHLY and CDR2 FYNNEI. There are 13 residues in the CDR3. V dropped 8 bases and J dropped 3; count of bases not matched to a gene: 4. CDR3 protein: CASRGQGDTEAFF. The DNA for the CDR3 is TGTGCCAGCCGGGGACAGGGAGACACTGAAGCTTTCTTT.

This clone turned up a few times. CDR3 protein: CASSLGGLAPGETQYF. As DNA, the CDR3 is TGCGCCAGCAGCTTGGGGGGACTAGCTCCCGGGGAGACCCAGTACTTC. The chain employs TRBV5-1 and TRBJ2-5; 9 bases agree with TRBD2. CDR3 length: 16 amino acids. Germline V gene sequence: CDR1 SGHRS, CDR2 YFSETQ. Losses at the gene ends were 0 bases for V and 5 bases for J; bases not matched to a gene: 8.

The chain combines TRBV24-1 with TRBJ2-5, with D possibly TRBD1 on 5 matching bases. The V end was cut by 3 bases, the J end by 5 bases, with 21 bases between. Germline V gene sequence: CDR1 KGHDR, CDR2 SFDVKD. This CDR3 region has 17 residues. The CDR3, as DNA: TGTGCCACCAGTGATGGCTCCGATCATGGGGCCTCGGAGACCCAGTACTTC. This sequence encodes CATSDGSDHGASETQYF.

V and J are TRBV5-4 and TRBJ2-5; the match to TRBD1 covers 10 bases. CDR1 and CDR2 from the germline V gene are SGHNT and YYREEE (reference sequence). This CDR3 has 15 residues. V was pared by 5 bases and J by 3 bases, with 7 bases of the junction left unmatched. The CDR3 coding sequence is TGTGCCAGCAGACGAGGGACAGGGGCAAAAGAGACCCAGTACTTC. This codes for CASRRGTGAKETQYF.

This clone has more than one count but fewer than ten. J is TRBJ1-4 and V is TRBV6-5, with no clear D. V lost 5 bases, J lost 7 bases, and 14 bases lay in between. The CDR3 is 14 residues long. CDR1 and CDR2 (germline): MNHEY, SVGAGI. Written as DNA, the CDR3 is TGTGCCAGCAGTCTATCGGTAAATAGTGAAAAACTGTTTTTT. Protein product: CASSLSVNSEKLFF.

The chain carries TRBV7-2 and TRBJ1-5, with TRBD1 matching over 7 bases. Germline loops: CDR1 SGHTA, CDR2 FQGNSA. Unmatched junction bases numbered 21, after V lost 5 bases and J lost 5 bases. This CDR3 comprises 19 residues. CDR3 in DNA: TGTGCCAGCAGCGCCGAAATACAGGGGTGGCCAGGTGGCGATCAGCCCCAGCATTTT. Protein sequence: CASSAEIQGWPGGDQPQHF.

The chain links TRBV12-3 or TRBV12-4 to TRBJ1-2; D remains unclear. V lost 7 bases and J lost 8, with 17 bases in between. The CDR3 is 13 amino acids. CDR3 bases: TGTGCCAGCACCCCGTGGCCGAACCAGGGCTACACCTTC. Protein sequence: CASTPWPNQGYTF.

J is TRBJ2-7 and V is TRBV7-2, with 7 bases fitting TRBD1. In germline, CDR1 is SGHTA, CDR2 FQGNSA. The CDR3 is 14 residues long. V shed 2 bases and J 1 base; nucleotides not matched to a gene: 2. This chain's CDR3 is CASSLTGASYEQYF. The CDR3 nucleotides are TGTGCCAGCAGCTTAACAGGGGCTTCCTACGAGCAGTACTTC.

The DNA of the CDR3 is TGTGCCAGCAGCCTAACCGGGACAAAACTCAAGGAGCAGTACTTC. This translates into CASSLTGTKLKEQYF. This rearrangement joins TRBV28 to TRBJ2-7; weak D call: TRBD1 (6 bases). Germline V gene lookup returns CDR1 MDHEN and CDR2 SYDVKM. With 6 bases removed from V and 7 bases from J, the gap between germline ends came to 22 bases. This CDR3 region has 15 residues.

The rearrangement links TRBV3-1 (or the pseudogene TRBV3-2) to TRBJ2-3; TRBD1 is a possible D gene (7 bases). From germline, CDR1 is LGHDT and CDR2 YNNKEL (reference sequence). Trimming stripped 4 bases from V and 3 bases from J, with 11 bases between. The CDR3 has 14 amino acids. The CDR3 nucleotides read TGTGCCAGCAGCCGCGGGACAGAAACAGATACGCAGTATTTT. Translation: CASSRGTETDTQYF.

The chain couples TRBV4-3 to TRBJ2-6; a possible D gene is TRBD1 (5 bases). Germline V gene lookup returns CDR1 LGHNA and CDR2 YSLEER. Trimming left V 3 bases short and J 4 bases short, with 13 bases between. This CDR3 is built from 16 residues. CDR3: CASSQTARPGANVLTF. The CDR3 nucleotides read TGCGCCAGCAGCCAGACAGCCCGGCCAGGGGCCAACGTCCTGACTTTC.

The rearrangement joins TRBV18 to TRBJ1-4, with D perhaps TRBD1 (5 bases). Germline CDR1 and CDR2: KGHSH and LQKENI. The CDR3 totals 16 residues. The V and J ends lost 2 bases and 4 bases respectively, with 14 bases between them. CDR3 bases: TGTGCCAGCTCACCAGAGAAGGGGATAATTAATGAAAAACTGTTTTTT. Encoded protein: CASSPEKGIINEKLFF.

The rearrangement joins TRBV12-3 or TRBV12-4 to TRBJ2-4; D is unclear. Trimming shortened V by 1 base and J by 9 bases, and 10 bases separated the two germline ends. This CDR3 is built from 13 residues. The CDR3 reads CASSLDARGIQYF. The DNA for the CDR3 is TGTGCCAGCAGTTTAGACGCGCGAGGCATTCAGTACTTC.

This chain uses TRBV5-1 with TRBJ2-7; 8 bases are shared with TRBD1. Germline assignment: CDR1 SGHRS and CDR2 YFSETQ. There are 14 residues in the CDR3. Germline trimming cut 4 bases from V and 2 bases from J; bases unmatched to any gene: 5. The DNA for the CDR3 is TGCGCCAGCAGCCTGACAGGGGTCGCCTACGAGCAGTACTTC. Protein sequence: CASSLTGVAYEQYF.